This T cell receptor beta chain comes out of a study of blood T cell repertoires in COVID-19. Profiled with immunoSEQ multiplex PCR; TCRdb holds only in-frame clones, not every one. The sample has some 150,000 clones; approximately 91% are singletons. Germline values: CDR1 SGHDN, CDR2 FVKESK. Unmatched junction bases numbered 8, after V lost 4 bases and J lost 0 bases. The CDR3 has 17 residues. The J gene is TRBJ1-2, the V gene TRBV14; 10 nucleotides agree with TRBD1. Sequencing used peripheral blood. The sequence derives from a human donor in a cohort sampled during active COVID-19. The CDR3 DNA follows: TGTGCCAGCAGCCGAGGGACAGGGGCTAGAACTAACTATGGCTACACCTTC. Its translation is CASSRGTGARTNYGYTF.